This TCR beta chain came from a study of identical twins. This clonotype has at least ten counts. Its matching antigen is unknown. V was trimmed by 6 bases and J by 1 base, leaving 13 bases between them. The length of the CDR3 is 15 residues. Template switching supplied a universal primer site; unique molecular identifiers were carried on the cDNA. One entry per CDR3 protein, called by TCRdb with MiXCR from the 5' RACE reads. The sample gives over 550,000 distinct CDR3 sequences, just over 7% of which show up once; 1.5% to 2% is in the top ten. The study, taken as a whole, reports: Within cord blood, abundant beta clonotypes carried fewer insertions, but memory repertoires showed no such trend. The presence of invariant MAIT and iNKT cells could partly confound analyses of zero-insertion sequences. When twins shared out-of-frame alpha sequences, those sequences had excess low generation probability.

In addition, the sample was reused for a study of yellow fever vaccine responses in identical twins.

The sequenced sample was PBMCs. The receptor comes from a woman between 18 and 29 years old in good health. This sequence joins TRBV12-3 or TRBV12-4 and TRBJ1-5; tentatively, D is TRBD1 (5 bases). CDR3 coding DNA: TGTGCCAGCAGCCCCACCGGGGACAGCAATCAGCCCCAGCATTTT. This gives the protein CASSPTGDSNQPQHF.